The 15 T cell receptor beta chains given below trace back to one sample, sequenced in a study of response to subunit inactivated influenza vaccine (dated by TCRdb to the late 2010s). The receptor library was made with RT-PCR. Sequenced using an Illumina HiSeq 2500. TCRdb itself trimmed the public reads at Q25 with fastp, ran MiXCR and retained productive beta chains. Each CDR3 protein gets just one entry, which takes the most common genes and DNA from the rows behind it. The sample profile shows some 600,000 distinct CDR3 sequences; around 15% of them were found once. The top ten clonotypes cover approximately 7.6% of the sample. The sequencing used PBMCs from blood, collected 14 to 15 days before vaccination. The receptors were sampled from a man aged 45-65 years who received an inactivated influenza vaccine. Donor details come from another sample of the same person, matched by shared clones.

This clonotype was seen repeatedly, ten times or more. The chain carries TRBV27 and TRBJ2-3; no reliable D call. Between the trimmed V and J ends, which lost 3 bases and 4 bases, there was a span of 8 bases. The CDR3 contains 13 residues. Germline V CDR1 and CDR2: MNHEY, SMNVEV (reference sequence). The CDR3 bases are TGTGCCAGCAGTTTTCGGAGAGCAGATACGCAGTATTTT. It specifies CASSFRRADTQYF.

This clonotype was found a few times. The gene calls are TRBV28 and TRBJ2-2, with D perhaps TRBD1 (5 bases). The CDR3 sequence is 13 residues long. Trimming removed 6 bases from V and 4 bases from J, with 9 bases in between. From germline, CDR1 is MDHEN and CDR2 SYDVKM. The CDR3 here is CASRRQSTGELFF. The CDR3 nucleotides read TGTGCCAGCAGGAGACAGAGCACCGGGGAGCTGTTTTTT.

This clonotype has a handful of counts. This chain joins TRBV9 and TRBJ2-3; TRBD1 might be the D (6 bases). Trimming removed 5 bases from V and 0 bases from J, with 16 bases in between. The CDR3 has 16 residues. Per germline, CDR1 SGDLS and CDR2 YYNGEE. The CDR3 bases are TGTGCCAGCAGTGCAAACCGACAGGCGAGCACAGATACGCAGTATTTT. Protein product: CASSANRQASTDTQYF.

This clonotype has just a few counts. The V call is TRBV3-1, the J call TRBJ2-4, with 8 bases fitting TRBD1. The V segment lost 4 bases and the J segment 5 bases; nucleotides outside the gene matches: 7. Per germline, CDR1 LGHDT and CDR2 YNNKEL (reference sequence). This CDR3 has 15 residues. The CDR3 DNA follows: TGTGCCAGCAGCCCCCAGGGGGCTGCCCAAAACATTCAGTACTTC. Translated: CASSPQGAAQNIQYF.

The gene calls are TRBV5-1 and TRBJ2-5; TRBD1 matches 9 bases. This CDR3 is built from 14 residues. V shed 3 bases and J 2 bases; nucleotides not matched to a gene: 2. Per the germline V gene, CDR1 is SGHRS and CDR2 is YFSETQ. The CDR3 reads CASSSTGGQETQYF. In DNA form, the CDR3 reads TGCGCCAGCAGCTCGACAGGGGGGCAAGAGACCCAGTACTTC.

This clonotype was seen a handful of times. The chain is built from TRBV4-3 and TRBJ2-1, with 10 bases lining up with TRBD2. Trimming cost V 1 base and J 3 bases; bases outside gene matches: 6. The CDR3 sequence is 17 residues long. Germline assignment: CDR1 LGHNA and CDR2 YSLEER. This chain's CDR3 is CASSQALAGVDYNEQFF. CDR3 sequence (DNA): TGCGCCAGCAGCCAAGCCCTAGCGGGGGTCGACTACAATGAGCAGTTCTTC.

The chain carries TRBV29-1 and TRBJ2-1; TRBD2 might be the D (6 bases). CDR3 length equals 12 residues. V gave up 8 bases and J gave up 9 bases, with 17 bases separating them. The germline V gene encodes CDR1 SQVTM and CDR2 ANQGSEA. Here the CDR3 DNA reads TGCAGCTCCGAAGGAGGGTCGTTTGAGCAGTTCTTC. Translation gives CSSEGGSFEQFF.

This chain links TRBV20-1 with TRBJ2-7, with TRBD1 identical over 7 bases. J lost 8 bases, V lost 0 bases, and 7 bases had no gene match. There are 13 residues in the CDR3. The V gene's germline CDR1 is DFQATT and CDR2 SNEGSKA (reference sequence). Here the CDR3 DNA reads TGCAGTGCTAGAGACCGGGGACAGATCAAGCAGTACTTC. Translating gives CSARDRGQIKQYF.

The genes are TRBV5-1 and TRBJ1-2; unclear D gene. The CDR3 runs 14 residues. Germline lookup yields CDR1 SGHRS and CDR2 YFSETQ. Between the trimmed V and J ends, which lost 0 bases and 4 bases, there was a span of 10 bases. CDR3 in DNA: TGCGCCAGCAGCTTGGAACAGATAAGCTATGGCTACACCTTC. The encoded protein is CASSLEQISYGYTF. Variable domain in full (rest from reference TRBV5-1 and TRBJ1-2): KAGVTQTPRYLIKTRGQQVTLSCSPISGHRSVSWYQQTPGQGLQFLFEYFSETQRNKGNFPGRFSGRQFSNSRSEMNVSTLELGDSALYLCASSLEQISYGYTFGSGTRLTVV.

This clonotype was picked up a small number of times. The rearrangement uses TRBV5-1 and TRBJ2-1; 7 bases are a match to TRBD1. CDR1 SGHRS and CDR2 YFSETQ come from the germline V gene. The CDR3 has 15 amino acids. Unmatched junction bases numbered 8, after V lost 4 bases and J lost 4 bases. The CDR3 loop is CASSQSGTVYNEQFF. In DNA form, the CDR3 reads TGCGCCAGCAGCCAATCCGGGACAGTGTACAATGAGCAGTTCTTC.

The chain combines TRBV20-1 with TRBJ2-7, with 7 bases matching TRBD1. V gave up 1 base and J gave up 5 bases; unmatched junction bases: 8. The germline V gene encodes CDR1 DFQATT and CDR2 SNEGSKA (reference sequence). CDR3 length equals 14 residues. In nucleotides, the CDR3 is TGCAGTGCTAGAGCGTCCGACAGGGTCAACGAGCAGTACTTC. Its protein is CSARASDRVNEQYF.

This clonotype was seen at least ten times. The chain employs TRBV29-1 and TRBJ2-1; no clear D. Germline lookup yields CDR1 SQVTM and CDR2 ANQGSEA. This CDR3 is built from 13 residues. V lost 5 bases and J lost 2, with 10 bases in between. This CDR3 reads CSVLVRTYNEQFF. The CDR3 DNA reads TGCAGCGTTCTAGTGAGGACCTACAATGAGCAGTTCTTC.

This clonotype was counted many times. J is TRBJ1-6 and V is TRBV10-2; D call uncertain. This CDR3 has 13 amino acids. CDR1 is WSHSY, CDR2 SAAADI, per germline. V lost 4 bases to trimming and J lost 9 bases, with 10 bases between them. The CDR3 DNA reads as TGCGCCAGCAGTGTAGGGCTACGTTCACCCCTCCACTTT. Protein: CASSVGLRSPLHF.

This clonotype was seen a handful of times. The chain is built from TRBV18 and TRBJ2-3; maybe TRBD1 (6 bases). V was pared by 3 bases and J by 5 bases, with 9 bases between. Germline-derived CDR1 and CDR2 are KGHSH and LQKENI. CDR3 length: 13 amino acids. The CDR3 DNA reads TGTGCCAGCTCACCGGGCAGGGGAGATACGCAGTATTTT. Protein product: CASSPGRGDTQYF. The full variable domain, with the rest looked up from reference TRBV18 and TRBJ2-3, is NAGVMQNPRHLVRRRGQEARLRCSPMKGHSHVYWYRQLPEEGLKFMVYLQKENIIDESGMPKERFSAEFPKEGPSILRIQQVVRGDSAAYFCASSPGRGDTQYFGPGTRLTVL.

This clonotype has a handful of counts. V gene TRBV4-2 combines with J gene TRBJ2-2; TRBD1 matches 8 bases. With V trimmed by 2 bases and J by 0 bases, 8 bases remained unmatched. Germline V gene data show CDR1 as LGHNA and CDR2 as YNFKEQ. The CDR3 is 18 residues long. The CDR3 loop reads CASSQIFDRGPNTGELFF. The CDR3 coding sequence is TGTGCCAGCAGCCAAATTTTCGACAGGGGACCGAACACCGGGGAGCTGTTTTTT.